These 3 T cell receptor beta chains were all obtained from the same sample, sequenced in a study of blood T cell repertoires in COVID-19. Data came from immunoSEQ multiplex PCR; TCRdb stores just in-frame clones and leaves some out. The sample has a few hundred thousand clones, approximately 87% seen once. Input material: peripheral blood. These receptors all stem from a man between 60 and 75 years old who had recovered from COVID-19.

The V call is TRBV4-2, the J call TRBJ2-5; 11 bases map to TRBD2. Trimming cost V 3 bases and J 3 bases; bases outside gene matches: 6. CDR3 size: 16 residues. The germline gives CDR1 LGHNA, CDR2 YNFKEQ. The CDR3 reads CASSQSILAGEETQYF. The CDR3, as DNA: TGTGCCAGCAGCCAGTCAATACTAGCGGGGGAAGAGACCCAGTACTTC.

CDR3 sequence: CASSIVDRVYEQYF. CDR3 coding DNA: TGTGCCAGTAGTATAGTAGACAGGGTCTACGAGCAGTACTTC. V and J are TRBV19 and TRBJ2-7; 7 bases align to TRBD1. From germline, CDR1 is LNHDA and CDR2 SQIVND (reference sequence). The CDR3 extends over 14 amino acids. After removal of 1 base from V and 3 bases from J, the junction contained 3 bases not matched to a gene.

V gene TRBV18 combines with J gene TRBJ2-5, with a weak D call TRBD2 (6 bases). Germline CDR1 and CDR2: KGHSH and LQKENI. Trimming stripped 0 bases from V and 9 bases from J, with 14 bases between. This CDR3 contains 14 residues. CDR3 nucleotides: TGTGCCAGCTCACCACCGACTAGTCCCGGGGCCCAGTACTTC. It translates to CASSPPTSPGAQYF.